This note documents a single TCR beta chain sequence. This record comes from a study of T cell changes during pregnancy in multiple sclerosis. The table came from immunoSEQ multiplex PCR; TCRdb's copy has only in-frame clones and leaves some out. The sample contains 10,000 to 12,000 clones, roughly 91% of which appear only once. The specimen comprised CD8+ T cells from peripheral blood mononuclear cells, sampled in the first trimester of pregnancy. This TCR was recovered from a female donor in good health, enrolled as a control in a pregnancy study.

The CDR3: CASSVSGGDQETQYF. CDR3 coding DNA: TGTGCCAGCAGTGTTAGCGGGGGGGACCAAGAGACCCAGTACTTC. The J gene is TRBJ2-5, the V gene TRBV6-4, with 11 bases lining up with TRBD2. This CDR3 is 15 amino acids long. Looked up from germline, CDR1 is MRHNA and CDR2 is SNTAGT. V was pared by 4 bases and J by 0 bases, with 1 base of the junction left unmatched.